This TCR beta chain was documented in a study of radiation and T cells in renal cell carcinoma. General study results and limits: No pretreatment tumor biopsies were available for baseline clonotypes. From baseline, blood top tumor clonotypes peaked at 2 weeks post-radiation.

Data came from immunoSEQ multiplex PCR; TCRdb stores just in-frame clones and leaves some out. Of 130,000 to 150,000 clones in the sample, roughly 88% were seen once. The time point is: baseline pretreatment blood. The sample's treatment: 15 Gy SBRT to primary tumor, nephrectomy 4 weeks later. Serial blood draws occurred at baseline and 2 and 4 weeks post-SBRT. On this clone: Its antigen remains unidentified.

This sample comprised blood, obtained from a patient whose treatment included radiotherapy and nephrectomy. The receptor was derived from a woman in her fifties or sixties with renal cell carcinoma.

CDR3 bases: TGTGCCAGCAGTCTTATAGGCTTGCGGGGGGGCTCCCAAAACAAAAACATTCAGTACTTC. This translates into CASSLIGLRGGSQNKNIQYF. V is TRBV5-4 and J is TRBJ2-4; TRBD2 aligns across 9 bases. In germline, CDR1 is SGHNT, CDR2 YYREEE (reference sequence). The CDR3 totals 20 residues. V shed 5 bases and J 3 bases; nucleotides not matched to a gene: 21.